Given below is one T cell receptor (beta chain) in context. Its specificity is unknown. These data come from a study of T cell repertoires in cytomegalovirus infection. The study's findings and limits: The study identified carriers of CMV plus the relevant HLA from cumulative public TCR beta family frequency.

TCRdb reprocessed the reads via MiXCR and lists one record per CDR3 protein. The table has more than 150,000 distinct CDR3 sequences, around 24% seen once. The receptor's source is a human donor in good health (CMV status not recorded). Some clones in this sample may be carry-over from other donors' samples. Sequenced material: PBMCs.

The CDR3 sequence is CASSLRAAGELFF. In DNA form, the CDR3 reads TGTGCCAGCAGCTTAAGGGCGGCGGGGGAGCTGTTTTTT. V and J are TRBV7-9 and TRBJ2-2; no clear D. This CDR3 is 13 amino acids long. Between the trimmed V and J ends, which lost 2 bases and 8 bases, there was a span of 9 bases. Germline V CDR1 and CDR2: SEHNR, FQNEAQ (reference sequence).